This T cell receptor beta chain is from a study of blood T cells in healthy people across ages. This CDR3 spans 14 amino acids. Trimming removed 5 bases from V and 8 bases from J, with 19 bases in between. Per the germline V gene, CDR1 is SGHRS and CDR2 is YFSETQ. Primed by a sample-barcoded 5' primer and a J-beta primer mix, a second PCR proceeded for about 7 to 11 cycles. TCRdb reprocessed the 5' RACE reads with MiXCR, giving one entry per CDR3 protein. The repertoire consists of about a million distinct CDR3 sequences, with 45% to 60% occurring once and the leading ten covering around 21%. This clonotype showed up just once.

The chain employs TRBV5-1 and TRBJ1-2; possible D gene TRBD1, 6 bases. The sample taken for sequencing was blood. This TCR was recovered from a woman in her fifties or sixties in good health. The CDR3 sequence: CASSPTLQGEGYTF. The CDR3 nucleotides are TGCGCCAGCAGTCCTACTCTACAGGGAGAAGGCTACACCTTC.